The 5 T cell receptor beta chains presented below share a single source sample, sequenced in a study of cytomegalovirus exposure and HLA in healthy donors. The PCR used 60 Vbeta and 13 Jbeta primers. Assay: immunoSEQ multiplex PCR; the TCRdb copy retains only in-frame clones and omits some. The table shows tens of thousands of clones, with 84% occurring only once. Sequenced input: PBMCs. The receptors here all came from a man aged 65 to 79 in good health and CMV-seropositive.

CDR3 residues: CASSQGGGTNEKLFF. The CDR3 nucleotides are TGTGCCAGCAGCCAGGGCGGGGGAACTAATGAAAAACTGTTTTTT. This chain links TRBV7-6 with TRBJ1-4; a weak D match, TRBD1 (5 bases). Germline CDR1 and CDR2: SGHVS and FNYEAQ. The CDR3 is 15 amino acids. V lost 5 bases and J 1 base, leaving 11 bases between the germline ends.

The gene calls are TRBV21-1 and TRBJ2-7; TRBD1 reflects the table's D call only, with no check against the DNA. TRBV21-1 is reported as a pseudogene. The CDR3 is 12 residues long. The CDR3 DNA sequence: TGTGCCGACCGGACAGGGGACTACGAGCAGTACTTC. Encoded protein: CADRTGDYEQYF.

This chain links TRBV10-3 with TRBJ2-2; 11 nucleotides match TRBD1. Germline trimming cut 10 bases from V and 4 bases from J; bases unmatched to any gene: 2. CDR3 length: 13 amino acids. Germline CDR1 reads ENHRY; CDR2 reads SYGVKD. The CDR3 sequence is CATGTGGTGELFF. CDR3 sequence (DNA): TGTGCCACAGGGACAGGGGGCACCGGGGAGCTGTTTTTT.

This sequence joins TRBV7-2 and TRBJ2-1; 12 bases align to TRBD2. The CDR3 totals 15 residues. V was clipped by 5 bases and J by 4 bases; unmatched bases: 3. In germline, CDR1 is SGHTA, CDR2 FQGNSA. The CDR3 sequence is CASSQGLAGYNEQFF. Written as DNA, the CDR3 is TGTGCCAGCAGCCAGGGACTAGCGGGTTACAATGAGCAGTTCTTC.

This clone occurred once. V and J are TRBV7-3 and TRBJ1-1; tentative D call: TRBD1 (5 bases). Trimming cost V 5 bases and J 0 bases, with 7 bases left between them. CDR3 size: 13 residues. Per germline, CDR1 SGHTA and CDR2 FQGTGA. The CDR3: CASSTQVNTEAFF. In DNA form, the CDR3 reads TGTGCCAGCAGCACACAGGTGAACACTGAAGCTTTCTTT.